Below, 24 T cell receptor beta chains from the same sample are listed, as sequenced in a study of PD-1 blockade in mismatch repair-deficient tumors (dated by TCRdb to 2016 to 2017). The library was prepared using the immunoSEQ multiplex PCR assay. Drawn from immuneACCESS, this table holds only the in-frame rearrangements with V and J called that TCRdb kept. Clones are partly lost; checked studies trace under half to an unresolved V gene and leave the rest unexplained. The sample table lists around 100,000 clones, about 80% of them with a count of one. The ten biggest clones cover about 4.7% of the sample. This material consisted of peripheral blood, taken approximately 64 weeks after starting pembrolizumab. These receptors all stem from an adult with mismatch repair-deficient cancer.

The chain couples TRBV29-1 to TRBJ1-2; TRBD1 matches at 9 bases. With 6 bases clipped from V and 6 bases from J, the junction kept 5 bases outside the gene matches. The CDR3 spans 12 residues. Germline CDR1 reads SQVTM; CDR2 reads ANQGSEA. For the CDR3, the DNA is TGCAGCGTCTCGGGACAGGGAAATGGCTACACCTTC. It is translated as CSVSGQGNGYTF. Full variable domain (remainder filled in from reference TRBV29-1 and TRBJ1-2): SAVISQKPSRDICQRGTSLTIQCQVDSQVTMMFWYRQQPGQSLTLIATANQGSEATYESGFVIDKFPISRPNLTFSTLTVSNMSPEDSSIYLCSVSGQGNGYTFGSGTRLTVV.

The chain employs TRBV7-8 and TRBJ2-7; D is undetermined. Germline assignment: CDR1 SGHVS and CDR2 FQNEAQ. This CDR3 comprises 13 residues. Trimming took 5 bases from V and 1 from J, leaving 9 bases between them. DNA for the CDR3: TGTGCCAGCAGCCAGACACCTTCCTACGAGCAGTACTTC. This gives the protein CASSQTPSYEQYF.

The rearrangement links TRBV5-1 to TRBJ1-1; unclear D gene. Germline CDR1 SGHRS, CDR2 YFSETQ. This CDR3 comprises 13 residues. V was clipped by 0 bases and J by 5 bases, with 8 bases between them. The CDR3 nucleotides are TGCGCCAGCAGCTTGGTGGAACGAACTGAAGCTTTCTTT. Translation: CASSLVERTEAFF.

This clone occurred a few times. The rearrangement links TRBV27 to TRBJ2-1, with a possible D match to TRBD2 (6 bases). The V end was cut by 8 bases, the J end by 8 bases, with 13 bases between. The CDR3 consists of 12 residues. Germline assignment: CDR1 MNHEY and CDR2 SMNVEV (reference sequence). DNA for the CDR3: TGTGCCAGCGGGAAGCGGGTCGATGAGCAGTTCTTC. As protein: CASGKRVDEQFF.

This clone was seen once. This chain joins TRBV7-9 and TRBJ1-4; D perhaps matches TRBD1 (6 bases). The CDR3 is made up of 16 amino acids. V lost 6 bases, J lost 7 bases, and 21 bases lay in between. Germline lookup yields CDR1 SEHNR and CDR2 FQNEAQ (reference sequence). For the CDR3, the DNA is TGTGCCAGCAGTTCATCCGGGGCGGGGGCCGGTGAAAAACTGTTTTTT. Its protein product is CASSSSGAGAGEKLFF.

This clone has only one observation. This chain connects TRBV7-2 to TRBJ1-2; D is uncertain. The V end lost 5 bases, the J end lost 6 bases, and 13 bases lay between the germline ends. CDR3 length equals 13 residues. In germline, CDR1 is SGHTA, CDR2 FQGNSA. The CDR3 sequence is CASSLLGGNGYTF. The CDR3 DNA reads as TGTGCCAGCAGCCTATTAGGTGGAAATGGCTACACCTTC.

The chain couples TRBV19 to TRBJ1-5; weak D call: TRBD1 (6 bases). Germline CDR1 and CDR2: LNHDA and SQIVND (reference sequence). The CDR3 runs 13 residues. Trimming removed 5 bases at V and 7 bases at J, with 12 bases between. The DNA for the CDR3 is TGTGCCAGTAGTCCCACAGGGAGACAGCCCCAGCATTTT. This sequence encodes CASSPTGRQPQHF.

This clone was detected only a few times. The V call is TRBV7-9, the J call TRBJ2-7; 11 nucleotides agree with TRBD1. This CDR3 is built from 17 residues. Germline assignment: CDR1 SEHNR and CDR2 FQNEAQ (reference sequence). The V gene end was trimmed by 4 bases and the J gene end by 4 bases; junction bases not matched to a gene: 12. The CDR3 region is CASSSNAGTGGVYEQYF. CDR3 DNA: TGTGCCAGCAGCTCAAACGCCGGGACAGGGGGGGTGTACGAGCAGTACTTC.

This clone was counted only a few times. The V gene is TRBV5-6, the J gene TRBJ2-1; D possibly uses TRBD1 or TRBD2 (5 bases each). Trimming shortened V by 2 bases and J by 7 bases, and 13 bases separated the two germline ends. The CDR3 covers 14 residues. CDR1 and CDR2 (germline): SGHDT, YYEEEE. The CDR3 DNA reads as TGTGCCAGCAGCTTACCGGGACGCGCGAATGAGCAGTTCTTC. Amino acids: CASSLPGRANEQFF.

The chain couples TRBV19 to TRBJ1-5; tentatively, D is TRBD1 (5 bases). With 6 bases removed from V and 7 bases from J, the gap between germline ends came to 16 bases. The V gene's germline CDR1 is LNHDA and CDR2 SQIVND (reference sequence). This CDR3 is built from 14 residues. CDR3 in amino acids: CASREVWGRQPQHF. For the CDR3, the DNA is TGTGCCAGTAGGGAGGTGTGGGGCCGCCAGCCCCAGCATTTT. The full variable domain, completed using reference TRBV19 and TRBJ1-5, is DGGITQSPKYLFRKEGQNVTLSCEQNLNHDAMYWYRQDPGQGLRLIYYSQIVNDFQKGDIAEGYSVSREKKESFPLTVTSAQKNPTAFYLCASREVWGRQPQHFGDGTRLSIL.

This clone has just a few counts. V and J are TRBV30 and TRBJ2-7; D uncertain. The V end was cut by 2 bases, the J end by 0 bases, with 8 bases between. The CDR3 runs to 13 residues. From germline, CDR1 is GTSNPN and CDR2 SVGIG (reference sequence). Here the CDR3 DNA reads TGTGCCTGGAGTTCGGGCCTCTCCTACGAGCAGTACTTC. It yields the protein CAWSSGLSYEQYF.

Only one count was recorded for this clone. CDR3 coding DNA: TGTGCCAGCAGCTCTCCGGACAGGGTCGGGGAGACCCAGTACTTC. This sequence encodes CASSSPDRVGETQYF. This chain uses TRBV7-2 with TRBJ2-5, with TRBD1 identical over 8 bases. V dropped 4 bases and J dropped 5; count of bases not matched to a gene: 9. Germline V CDR1 and CDR2: SGHTA, FQGNSA. This CDR3 region has 15 residues.

The sample holds a few counts of this clone. The rearrangement uses TRBV30 and TRBJ1-5, with a tentative D call TRBD1 (5 bases). The ends were cut back, 2 bases at V and 11 bases at J, with 25 bases in the middle. Germline loops: CDR1 GTSNPN, CDR2 SVGIG (reference sequence). The CDR3 covers 16 residues. The CDR3 spells CAWSPRRTGGSATQHF. CDR3 in DNA: TGTGCCTGGAGTCCTCGTAGGACGGGGGGATCAGCGACCCAGCATTTT.

This chain uses TRBV25-1 with TRBJ1-2, with a possible D match to TRBD1 (6 bases). The CDR3 has 15 residues. V was shortened by 0 bases and J by 1 base, with 9 bases between the two germline ends. CDR1 and CDR2 (germline): MGHDK, SYGVNS. CDR3 sequence: CASSEYKGVNYGYTF. In nucleotides, the CDR3 is TGTGCCAGCAGTGAATATAAGGGGGTTAACTATGGCTACACCTTC.

This chain uses TRBV7-8 with TRBJ1-4; possibly TRBD1 for D (6 bases). The V end was cut by 5 bases, the J end by 2 bases, with 15 bases between. The CDR3 has 16 residues. The germline V gene encodes CDR1 SGHVS and CDR2 FQNEAQ. The CDR3 sequence is CASSRSRDTTNEKLFF. As DNA, the CDR3 is TGTGCCAGCAGCCGCTCCCGGGACACCACTAATGAAAAACTGTTTTTT.

This clone was seen just once. The chain combines TRBV14 with TRBJ2-1; 12 bases fit TRBD2. CDR1 is SGHDN, CDR2 FVKESK, per germline. The ends lost 1 base at V and 2 bases at J; junction bases unmatched: 6. CDR3 length: 18 amino acids. In DNA form, the CDR3 reads TGTGCCAGCAGCCAAGCATCTAGCGGGAGGGGTGCCTACAATGAGCAGTTCTTC. Translated: CASSQASSGRGAYNEQFF.

With regard to this clone: The junction departs from the called germline gene at one end, perhaps through a read error. The same CDR3 can be traced to other DNA sequences in this sample. This CDR3 reads CASSLSGSQRGYTF. The DNA of the CDR3 is TGCGCCAGCAGTTTATCAGGGAGTCAGCGTGGCTACACCTTC. V gene TRBV27 combines with J gene TRBJ1-2; tentative D call: TRBD1 (5 bases). Germline V gene data show CDR1 as MNHEY and CDR2 as SMNVEV (reference sequence). The CDR3 totals 14 residues.

The chain uses TRBV11-3 and TRBJ2-3; 8 bases fit TRBD2. This CDR3 contains 16 residues. J gave up 1 base and V 2 bases, and 5 bases lay outside the gene matches. Germline values: CDR1 SGHNT, CDR2 YENEEA. The CDR3 DNA follows: TGTGCCAGCAGCTTAAAAGCGGGAGTCGGCACAGATACGCAGTATTTT. It is translated as CASSLKAGVGTDTQYF. Full variable domain (missing parts from reference TRBV11-3 and TRBJ2-3): EAGVVQSPRYKIIEKKQPVAFWCNPISGHNTLYWYLQNLGQGPELLIRYENEEAVDDSQLPKDRFSAERLKGVDSTLKIQPAELGDSAVYLCASSLKAGVGTDTQYFGPGTRLTVL.

CDR3: CASSSPGSVTYNEQFF. The CDR3 coding sequence is TGTGCCAGCAGTTCCCCGGGATCCGTAACCTACAATGAGCAGTTCTTC. The J gene is TRBJ2-1, the V gene TRBV6-5, with D perhaps TRBD2 (5 bases). The CDR3 spans 16 residues. Germline loops: CDR1 MNHEY, CDR2 SVGAGI. V was shortened by 4 bases and J by 2 bases, with 15 bases between the two germline ends.

This clone was observed at least ten times. The J gene is TRBJ2-7, the V gene TRBV9, with 8 bases matching TRBD2. Per the germline V gene, CDR1 is SGDLS and CDR2 is YYNGEE. Unmatched junction bases numbered 8, after V lost 2 bases and J lost 4 bases. The CDR3 loop spans 15 amino acids. The CDR3 here is CASSVSGTRNYEQYF. CDR3 nucleotides: TGTGCCAGCAGCGTGTCCGGGACTAGAAATTACGAGCAGTACTTC.

The chain joins TRBV4-1 to TRBJ2-3, with 8 bases that match TRBD2. Trimming removed 4 bases from V and 3 bases from J; junction bases left unmatched: 6. Germline CDR1 reads MGHRA; CDR2 reads YSYEKL. The CDR3 totals 15 residues. The CDR3 bases are TGCGCCAGCAGCCCCCATCGCGGGAGGACAGATACGCAGTATTTT. It codes for CASSPHRGRTDTQYF.

The genes are TRBV29-1 and TRBJ2-1; D is possibly TRBD2 (5 bases). The germline V gene encodes CDR1 SQVTM and CDR2 ANQGSEA. The CDR3 runs 15 residues. The V and J ends lost 1 base and 7 bases respectively, with 17 bases between them. Written as DNA, the CDR3 is TGCAGCGTTGAAGGGGAGCGAGTCCGCGTTAATGAGCAGTTCTTC. Amino acid sequence: CSVEGERVRVNEQFF.

The chain combines TRBV27 with TRBJ2-1; TRBD1 or TRBD2 may be the D gene (5 bases each). V gave up 5 bases and J gave up 0 bases, with 14 bases separating them. The CDR3 length is 16 residues. Germline V gene lookup returns CDR1 MNHEY and CDR2 SMNVEV (reference sequence). The CDR3 nucleotides read TGTGCCAGCAGTGTTACCCGGGACGGCTCCTACAATGAGCAGTTCTTC. It translates to CASSVTRDGSYNEQFF.

In nucleotides, the CDR3 is TGTGCCAGCAAAGCCTACGAGCAGTACTTC. It codes for CASKAYEQYF. The genes are TRBV2 and TRBJ2-7; D is undetermined. The CDR3 runs to 10 residues. Germline-derived CDR1 and CDR2 are SNHLY and FYNNEI. V shed 7 bases and J shed 2 bases, with 3 bases lying between them.